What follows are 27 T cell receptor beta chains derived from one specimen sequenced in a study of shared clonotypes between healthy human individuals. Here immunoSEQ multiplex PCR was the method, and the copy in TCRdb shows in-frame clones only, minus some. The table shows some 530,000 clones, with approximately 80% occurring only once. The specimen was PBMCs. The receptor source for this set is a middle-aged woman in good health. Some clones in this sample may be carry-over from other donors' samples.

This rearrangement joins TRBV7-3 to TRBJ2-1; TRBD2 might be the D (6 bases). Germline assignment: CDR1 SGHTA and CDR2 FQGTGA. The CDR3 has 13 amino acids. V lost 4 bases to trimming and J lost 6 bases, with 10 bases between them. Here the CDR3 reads CASSSFGGNEQFF. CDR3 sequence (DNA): TGTGCCAGCAGCTCCTTCGGGGGCAATGAGCAGTTCTTC.

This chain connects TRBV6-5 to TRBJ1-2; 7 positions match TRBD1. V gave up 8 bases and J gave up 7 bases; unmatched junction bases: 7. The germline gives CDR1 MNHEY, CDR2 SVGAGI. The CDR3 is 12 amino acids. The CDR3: CASLGGGSGYTF. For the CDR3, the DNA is TGTGCCAGCTTAGGAGGGGGCTCTGGCTACACCTTC.

CDR3 residues: CASTLDGVGYNEQFF. CDR3 DNA sequence: TGTGCCAGCACCCTCGACGGGGTTGGTTACAATGAGCAGTTCTTC. The chain joins TRBV9 to TRBJ2-1; D is perhaps TRBD2 (5 bases). CDR3 length: 15 residues. The germline V gene encodes CDR1 SGDLS and CDR2 YYNGEE. The germline V and J ends were trimmed by 6 bases and 4 bases, with 17 bases remaining between them.

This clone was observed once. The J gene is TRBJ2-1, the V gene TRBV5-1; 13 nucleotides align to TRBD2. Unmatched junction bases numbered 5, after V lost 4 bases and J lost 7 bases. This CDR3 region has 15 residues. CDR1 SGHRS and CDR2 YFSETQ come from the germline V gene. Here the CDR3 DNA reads TGCGCCAGCAGCGCCTGGACTAGCGGGAGTAATGAGCAGTTCTTC. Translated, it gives CASSAWTSGSNEQFF. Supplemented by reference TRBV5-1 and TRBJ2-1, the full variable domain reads KAGVTQTPRYLIKTRGQQVTLSCSPISGHRSVSWYQQTPGQGLQFLFEYFSETQRNKGNFPGRFSGRQFSNSRSEMNVSTLELGDSALYLCASSAWTSGSNEQFFGPGTRLTVL.

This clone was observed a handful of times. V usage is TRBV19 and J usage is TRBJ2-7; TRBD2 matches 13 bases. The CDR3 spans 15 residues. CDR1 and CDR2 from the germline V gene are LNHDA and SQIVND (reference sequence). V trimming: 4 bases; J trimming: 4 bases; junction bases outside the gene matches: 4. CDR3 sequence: CASSTTTSGRYEQYF. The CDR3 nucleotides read TGTGCCAGTAGTACTACGACTAGCGGGAGGTACGAGCAGTACTTC.

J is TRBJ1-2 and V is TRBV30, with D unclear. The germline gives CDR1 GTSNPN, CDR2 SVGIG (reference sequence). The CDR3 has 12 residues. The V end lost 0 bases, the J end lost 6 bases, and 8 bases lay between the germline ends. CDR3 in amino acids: CAWSVWEHGYTF. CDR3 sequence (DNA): TGTGCCTGGAGTGTGTGGGAGCATGGCTACACCTTC.

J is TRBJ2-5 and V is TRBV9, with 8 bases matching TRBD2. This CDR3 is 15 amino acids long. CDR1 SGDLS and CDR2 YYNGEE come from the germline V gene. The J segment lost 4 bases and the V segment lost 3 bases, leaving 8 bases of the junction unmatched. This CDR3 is CASSAGTSGVETQYF. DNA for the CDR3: TGTGCCAGCAGCGCCGGGACTAGTGGTGTAGAGACCCAGTACTTC. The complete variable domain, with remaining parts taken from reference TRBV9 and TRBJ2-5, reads DSGVTQTPKHLITATGQRVTLRCSPRSGDLSVYWYQQSLDQGLQFLIQYYNGEERAKGNILERFSAQQFPDLHSELNLSSLELGDSALYFCASSAGTSGVETQYFGPGTRLLVL.

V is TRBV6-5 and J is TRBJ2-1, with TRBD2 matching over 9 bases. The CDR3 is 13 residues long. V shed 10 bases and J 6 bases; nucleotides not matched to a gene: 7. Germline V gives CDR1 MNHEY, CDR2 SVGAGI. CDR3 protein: CATRLAAANEQFF. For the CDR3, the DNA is TGTGCCACCAGACTAGCGGCAGCCAATGAGCAGTTCTTC.

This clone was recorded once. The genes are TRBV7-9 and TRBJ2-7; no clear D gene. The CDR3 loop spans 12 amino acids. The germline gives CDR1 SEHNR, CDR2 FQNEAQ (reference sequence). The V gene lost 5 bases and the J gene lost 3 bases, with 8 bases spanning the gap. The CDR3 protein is CASSPTSYEQYF. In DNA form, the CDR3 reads TGTGCCAGCAGCCCTACAAGCTACGAGCAGTACTTC.

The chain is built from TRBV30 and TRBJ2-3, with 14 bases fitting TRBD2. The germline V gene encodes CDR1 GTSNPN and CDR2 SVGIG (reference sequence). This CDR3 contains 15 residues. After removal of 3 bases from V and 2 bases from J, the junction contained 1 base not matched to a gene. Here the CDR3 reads CAWRTSGRATDTQYF. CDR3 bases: TGTGCCTGGAGGACTAGCGGGAGGGCCACAGATACGCAGTATTTT. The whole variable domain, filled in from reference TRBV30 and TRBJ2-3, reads SQTIHQWPATLVQPVGSPLSLECTVEGTSNPNLYWYRQAAGRGLQLLFYSVGIGQISSEVPQNLSASRPQDRQFILSSKKLLLSDSGFYLCAWRTSGRATDTQYFGPGTRLTVL.

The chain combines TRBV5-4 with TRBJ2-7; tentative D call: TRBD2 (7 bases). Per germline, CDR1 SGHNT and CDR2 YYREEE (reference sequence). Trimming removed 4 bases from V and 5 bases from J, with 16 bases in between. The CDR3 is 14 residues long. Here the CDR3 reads CASSAPGGYNEQYF. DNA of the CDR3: TGTGCCAGCAGCGCCCCGGGGGGCTACAACGAGCAGTACTTC.

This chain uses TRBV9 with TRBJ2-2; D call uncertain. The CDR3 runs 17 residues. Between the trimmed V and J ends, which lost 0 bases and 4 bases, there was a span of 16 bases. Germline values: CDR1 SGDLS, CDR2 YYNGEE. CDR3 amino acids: CASSVAPDTAGTGELFF. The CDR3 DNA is TGTGCCAGCAGCGTAGCCCCTGATACGGCAGGCACCGGGGAGCTGTTTTTT. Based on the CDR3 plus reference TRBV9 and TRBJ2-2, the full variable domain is DSGVTQTPKHLITATGQRVTLRCSPRSGDLSVYWYQQSLDQGLQFLIQYYNGEERAKGNILERFSAQQFPDLHSELNLSSLELGDSALYFCASSVAPDTAGTGELFFGEGSRLTVL.

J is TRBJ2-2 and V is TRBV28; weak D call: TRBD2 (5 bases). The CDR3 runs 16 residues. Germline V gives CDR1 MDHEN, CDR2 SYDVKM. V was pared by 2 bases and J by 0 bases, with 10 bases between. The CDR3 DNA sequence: TGTGCCAGCAGTTTAGGCGCAGCGGCGAACACCGGGGAGCTGTTTTTT. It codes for CASSLGAAANTGELFF.

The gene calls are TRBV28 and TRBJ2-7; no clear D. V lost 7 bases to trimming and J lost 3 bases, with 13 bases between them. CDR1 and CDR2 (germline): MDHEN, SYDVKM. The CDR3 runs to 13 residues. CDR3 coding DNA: TGTGCCAGCACCATTTCCTCGGTCTACGAGCAGTACTTC. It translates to CASTISSVYEQYF.

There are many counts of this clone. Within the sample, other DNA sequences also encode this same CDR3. CDR3: CASSGQGAGWSNQPQHF. In DNA, the CDR3 is TGTGCCAGCAGTGGACAGGGCGCGGGGTGGAGCAATCAGCCCCAGCATTTT. The genes are TRBV2 and TRBJ1-5; TRBD1 matches at 7 bases. The CDR3 length is 17 residues. The ends lost 4 bases at V and 1 base at J; junction bases unmatched: 10. Germline V gene sequence: CDR1 SNHLY, CDR2 FYNNEI.

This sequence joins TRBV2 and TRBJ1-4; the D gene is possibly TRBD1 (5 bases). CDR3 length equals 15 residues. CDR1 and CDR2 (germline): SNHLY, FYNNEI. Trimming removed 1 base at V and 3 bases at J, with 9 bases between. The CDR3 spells CASSEEGGANEKLFF. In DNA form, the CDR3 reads TGTGCCAGCAGTGAAGAGGGAGGGGCTAATGAAAAACTGTTTTTT.

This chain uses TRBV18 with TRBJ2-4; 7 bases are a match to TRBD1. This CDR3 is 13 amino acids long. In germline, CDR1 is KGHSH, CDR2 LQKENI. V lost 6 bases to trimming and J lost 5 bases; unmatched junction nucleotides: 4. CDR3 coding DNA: TGTGCCAGCTCCAGTGGGACAGAAAACATTCAGTACTTC. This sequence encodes CASSSGTENIQYF.

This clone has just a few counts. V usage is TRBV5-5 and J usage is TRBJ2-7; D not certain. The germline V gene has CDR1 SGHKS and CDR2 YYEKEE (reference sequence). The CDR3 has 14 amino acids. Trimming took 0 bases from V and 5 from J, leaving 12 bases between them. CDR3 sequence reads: CASSLDRIANEQYF. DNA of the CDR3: TGTGCCAGCAGCTTGGACAGAATCGCCAACGAGCAGTACTTC. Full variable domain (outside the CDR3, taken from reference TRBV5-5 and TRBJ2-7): DAGVTQSPTHLIKTRGQQVTLRCSPISGHKSVSWYQQVLGQGPQFIFQYYEKEERGRGNFPDRFSARQFPNYSSELNVNALLLGDSALYLCASSLDRIANEQYFGPGTRLTVT.

The CDR3 nucleotides are TGCAGTACAGGGAATCGGAACACCGGGGAGCTGTTTTTT. Amino acids: CSTGNRNTGELFF. The V gene is TRBV29-1, the J gene TRBJ2-2; D might be TRBD1 (6 bases). There are 13 residues in the CDR3. CDR1 SQVTM and CDR2 ANQGSEA come from the germline V gene.

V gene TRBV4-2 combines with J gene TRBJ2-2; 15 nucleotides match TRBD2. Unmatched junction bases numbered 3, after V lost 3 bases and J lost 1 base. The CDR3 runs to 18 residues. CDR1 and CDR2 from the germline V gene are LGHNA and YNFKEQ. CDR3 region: CASSQPGLAGGNTGELFF. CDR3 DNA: TGTGCCAGCAGCCAGCCGGGACTAGCGGGAGGGAACACCGGGGAGCTGTTTTTT.

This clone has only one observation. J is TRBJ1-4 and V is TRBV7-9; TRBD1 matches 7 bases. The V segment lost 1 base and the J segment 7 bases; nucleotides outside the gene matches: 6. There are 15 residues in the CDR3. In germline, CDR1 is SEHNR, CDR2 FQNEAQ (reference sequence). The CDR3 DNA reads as TGTGCCAGCAGCTTAGTAGGGGGCGGGACTGAAAAACTGTTTTTT. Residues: CASSLVGGGTEKLFF.

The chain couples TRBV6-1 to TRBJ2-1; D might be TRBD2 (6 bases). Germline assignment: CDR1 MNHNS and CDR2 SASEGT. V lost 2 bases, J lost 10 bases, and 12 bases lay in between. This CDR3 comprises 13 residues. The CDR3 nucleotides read TGTGCCAGCAGTGAAAGAGCGGGTAGAGAGCAGTTCTTC. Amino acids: CASSERAGREQFF.

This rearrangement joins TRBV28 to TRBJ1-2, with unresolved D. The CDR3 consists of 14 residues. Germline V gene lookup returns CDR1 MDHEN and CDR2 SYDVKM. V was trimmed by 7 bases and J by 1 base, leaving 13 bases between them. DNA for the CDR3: TGTGCCAGCACCCCTTTATCAGTTAACTATGGCTACACCTTC. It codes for CASTPLSVNYGYTF.

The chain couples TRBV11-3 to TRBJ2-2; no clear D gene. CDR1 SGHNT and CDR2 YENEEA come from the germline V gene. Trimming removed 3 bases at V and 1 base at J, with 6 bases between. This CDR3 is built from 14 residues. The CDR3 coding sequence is TGTGCCAGCAGCTTGGAGCTGAACACCGGGGAGCTGTTTTTT. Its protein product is CASSLELNTGELFF.

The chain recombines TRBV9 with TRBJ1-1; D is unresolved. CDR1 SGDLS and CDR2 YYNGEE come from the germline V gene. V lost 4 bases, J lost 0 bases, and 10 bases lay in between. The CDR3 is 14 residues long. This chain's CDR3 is CASSPSSMNTEAFF. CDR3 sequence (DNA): TGTGCCAGCAGCCCTTCCTCCATGAACACTGAAGCTTTCTTT.

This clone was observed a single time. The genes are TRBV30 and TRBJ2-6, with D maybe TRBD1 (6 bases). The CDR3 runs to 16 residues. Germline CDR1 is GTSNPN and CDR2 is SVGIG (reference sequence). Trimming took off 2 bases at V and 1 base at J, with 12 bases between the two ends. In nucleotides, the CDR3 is TGTGCCTGGAGTCCAAAAAGGGGGTCTGGGGCCAACGTCCTGACTTTC. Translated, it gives CAWSPKRGSGANVLTF.

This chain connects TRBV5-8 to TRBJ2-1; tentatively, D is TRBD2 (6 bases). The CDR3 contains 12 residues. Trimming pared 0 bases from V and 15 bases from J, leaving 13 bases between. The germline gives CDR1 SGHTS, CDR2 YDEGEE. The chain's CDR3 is CASSLAAGLLFF. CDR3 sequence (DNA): TGTGCCAGCAGCTTGGCCGCTGGACTACTGTTCTTC.